Each of the 29 T cell receptor beta chains below was sequenced from the same sample in a study of blood T cell repertoires in COVID-19 (TCRdb year 2020). Libraries were built with the immunoSEQ multiplex PCR assay. What TCRdb holds here is the immuneACCESS table cut down to in-frame rearrangements. Part of the clones is not present; checked against another copy, under half of the missing clones reflect an unresolved V gene, and the others are unexplained. For this sample the table gives 310,000 or so clones, of which roughly 88% were detected only once. The top ten clones comprise under 4.5% of the sample. The sample consisted of peripheral blood. The receptors were sampled from a woman aged 45 to 65 with active or convalescent COVID-19.

The V call is TRBV7-2, the J call TRBJ2-1; 8 nucleotides align to TRBD2. The junction had 12 bases not matched to a gene; V was cut back by 10 bases and J by 4 bases. Germline V CDR1 and CDR2: SGHTA, FQGNSA. This CDR3 has 15 amino acids. CDR3 amino acids: CANRIAGGSYNEQFF. The CDR3 nucleotides are TGTGCCAATCGGATCGCGGGGGGCTCTTACAATGAGCAGTTCTTC.

The chain has TRBV7-3 and TRBJ2-3; 14 nucleotides line up with TRBD2. Per the germline V gene, CDR1 is SGHTA and CDR2 is FQGTGA. Unmatched junction bases numbered 4, after V lost 4 bases and J lost 4 bases. This CDR3 contains 16 residues. This CDR3 is CASSSGLAGAADTQYF. As DNA, the CDR3 is TGTGCCAGCAGCTCGGGACTAGCGGGAGCAGCAGATACGCAGTATTTT.

This chain connects TRBV29-1 to TRBJ2-3; D is perhaps TRBD2 (7 bases). Germline V gene lookup returns CDR1 SQVTM and CDR2 ANQGSEA. Trimming left V 0 bases short and J 1 base short, with 14 bases between. The CDR3 runs to 16 residues. For the CDR3, the DNA is TGCAGCGTTGAAGATTACAGGGAGGGAGGCACAGATACGCAGTATTTT. Its translation: CSVEDYREGGTDTQYF.

This chain joins TRBV6-5 and TRBJ1-3, with no clear D. The CDR3 has 13 residues. Trimming pared 8 bases from V and 7 bases from J, leaving 15 bases between. Looked up from germline, CDR1 is MNHEY and CDR2 is SVGAGI. The CDR3 loop reads CASCPRSRNTIYF. The CDR3 DNA follows: TGTGCCAGCTGCCCTAGGTCCCGGAACACCATATATTTT.

The rearrangement links TRBV28 to TRBJ1-1, with 7 bases aligning to TRBD1. J lost 4 bases, V lost 6 bases, and 5 bases had no gene match. Germline V gene lookup returns CDR1 MDHEN and CDR2 SYDVKM. The CDR3 covers 13 residues. CDR3 in amino acids: CASSRQGFTEAFF. In nucleotides, the CDR3 is TGTGCCAGCAGCAGACAGGGATTCACTGAAGCTTTCTTT.

The rearrangement uses TRBV19 and TRBJ2-3; D gene uncertain. CDR3 size: 11 residues. V lost 4 bases, J lost 5 bases, and 4 bases lay in between. From germline, CDR1 is LNHDA and CDR2 SQIVND (reference sequence). The CDR3 reads CASSTRDTQYF. DNA of the CDR3: TGTGCCAGTAGTACTCGAGATACGCAGTATTTT.

J is TRBJ1-3 and V is TRBV28, with 8 bases that match TRBD1. This CDR3 has 15 amino acids. The germline gives CDR1 MDHEN, CDR2 SYDVKM. Germline trimming cut 3 bases from V and 3 bases from J; bases unmatched to any gene: 4. DNA of the CDR3: TGTGCCAGCAGTTTTCCAGGGGGCGTTGGAAACACCATATATTTT. Translation gives CASSFPGGVGNTIYF.

This chain links TRBV18 with TRBJ2-1, with 11 bases identical to TRBD2. Germline V gives CDR1 KGHSH, CDR2 LQKENI. The CDR3 has 19 amino acids. V trimming: 0 bases; J trimming: 7 bases; junction bases outside the gene matches: 14. The CDR3 spells CASSPPVTSGSPSWNEQFF. The CDR3, as DNA: TGTGCCAGCTCACCACCGGTTACTAGCGGGAGTCCGAGTTGGAATGAGCAGTTCTTC.

This chain connects TRBV6-2 or TRBV6-3 to TRBJ2-4; the D is unclear. The CDR3 length is 15 residues. The V end was cut by 0 bases, the J end by 6 bases, with 12 bases between. The germline V gene has CDR1 MNHEY and CDR2 SVGEGT. In DNA, the CDR3 is TGTGCCAGCAGTTACTCGAAAGTCGGCGGAAACATTCAGTACTTC. It translates to CASSYSKVGGNIQYF.

The chain recombines TRBV14 with TRBJ2-5, with D unresolved. CDR3 size: 13 residues. Germline V CDR1 and CDR2: SGHDN, FVKESK. Between the trimmed V and J ends, which lost 0 bases and 6 bases, there was a span of 8 bases. DNA for the CDR3: TGTGCCAGCAGCCAAGATTTGAGAAAGACCCAGTACTTC. It is translated as CASSQDLRKTQYF.

In DNA, the CDR3 is TGTGCCAGCAGCTTAGGCGGGGGCGAATTCGGGGAGCTGTTTTTT. Amino acid sequence: CASSLGGGEFGELFF. The gene calls are TRBV11-1 and TRBJ2-2; D may be TRBD2 (7 bases). The germline V gene encodes CDR1 SGHAT and CDR2 FQDESV (reference sequence). This CDR3 region has 15 residues. V shed 1 base and J shed 7 bases, with 13 bases lying between them.

The chain links TRBV6-4 to TRBJ2-3; weak D call: TRBD2 (5 bases). Trimming left V 0 bases short and J 2 bases short, with 9 bases between. The CDR3 contains 15 residues. In germline, CDR1 is MRHNA, CDR2 SNTAGT. CDR3 coding DNA: TGTGCCAGCAGTGACTCGAAAGCGGACACAGATACGCAGTATTTT. Translating gives CASSDSKADTDTQYF.

Only one count was recorded for this clone. The chain joins TRBV28 to TRBJ2-7, with D possibly matching TRBD2 (6 bases). The length of the CDR3 is 11 residues. Trimming stripped 10 bases from V and 5 bases from J, with 12 bases between. Germline CDR1 and CDR2: MDHEN and SYDVKM. As DNA, the CDR3 is TGTGCCATAGCGGAAGACCACGAGCAGTACTTC. Its protein is CAIAEDHEQYF.

The chain employs TRBV28 and TRBJ2-3; a possible D gene is TRBD2 (6 bases). This CDR3 spans 13 amino acids. Per germline, CDR1 MDHEN and CDR2 SYDVKM. V was clipped by 8 bases and J by 2 bases, with 11 bases between them. The CDR3 sequence is CASRRDLTDTQYF. CDR3 nucleotide sequence: TGTGCCAGCCGGCGGGATCTCACAGATACGCAGTATTTT.

This clone was picked up one time. The chain carries TRBV18 and TRBJ1-1; the match to TRBD1 covers 10 bases. The V gene end was trimmed by 4 bases and the J gene end by 4 bases; junction bases not matched to a gene: 6. Germline CDR1 is KGHSH and CDR2 is LQKENI. The length of the CDR3 is 15 residues. CDR3 protein: CASSLTGTGATEAFF. CDR3 coding DNA: TGTGCCAGCTCACTAACCGGGACAGGGGCCACTGAAGCTTTCTTT.

This chain links TRBV12-5 with TRBJ2-1; a possible D gene is TRBD1 (6 bases). Per the germline V gene, CDR1 is LGHNT and CDR2 is FRNRAP. V gave up 1 base and J gave up 2 bases, with 15 bases separating them. CDR3 length: 17 amino acids. CDR3 region: CASGLALGPGAYNEQFF. CDR3 coding DNA: TGTGCTAGTGGTTTGGCCCTCGGACCAGGGGCCTACAATGAGCAGTTCTTC.

The rearrangement uses TRBV10-3 and TRBJ2-1; 11 bases line up with TRBD2. Per germline, CDR1 ENHRY and CDR2 SYGVKD. V shed 10 bases and J 8 bases; nucleotides not matched to a gene: 4. The CDR3 is 12 residues long. CDR3 sequence (DNA): TGTGCCACCACGGGACTAGCGGATGAGCAGTTCTTC. Protein: CATTGLADEQFF.

This chain uses TRBV7-8 with TRBJ2-2; no clear D gene. Germline V gene sequence: CDR1 SGHVS, CDR2 FQNEAQ. The CDR3 sequence is 16 residues long. Trimming pared 3 bases from V and 1 base from J, leaving 12 bases between. CDR3 in DNA: TGTGCCAGCAGCTTGGAACAGATCCTGAACACCGGGGAGCTGTTTTTT. Amino acid sequence: CASSLEQILNTGELFF. The entire variable domain, with the rest obtained from reference TRBV7-8 and TRBJ2-2, is as follows: GAGVSQSPRYKVAKRGQDVALRCDPISGHVSLFWYQQALGQGPEFLTYFQNEAQLDKSGLPSDRFFAERPEGSVSTLKIQRTQQEDSAVYLCASSLEQILNTGELFFGEGSRLTVL.

J is TRBJ1-2 and V is TRBV6-1; TRBD1 matches at 9 bases. V was pared by 3 bases and J by 0 bases, with 8 bases of the junction left unmatched. This CDR3 has 17 residues. Germline CDR1 and CDR2: MNHNS and SASEGT. For the CDR3, the DNA is TGTGCCAGCAGTGACCCACAGGGGGCCGTTGCTAACTATGGCTACACCTTC. Translated: CASSDPQGAVANYGYTF.

CDR3 region: CASSEGQVRPGELFF. DNA of the CDR3: TGTGCCAGCAGTGAAGGTCAGGTTCGGCCCGGGGAGCTGTTTTTT. The V call is TRBV2, the J call TRBJ2-2; D gene uncertain. The CDR3 covers 15 residues. Between the trimmed V and J ends, which lost 1 base and 6 bases, there was a span of 12 bases. CDR1 and CDR2 (germline): SNHLY, FYNNEI.

The rearrangement uses TRBV12-3 or TRBV12-4 and TRBJ1-1; tentatively, D is TRBD1 (5 bases). The V gene lost 3 bases and the J gene lost 12 bases, with 17 bases spanning the gap. This CDR3 comprises 13 residues. CDR3 DNA: TGTGCCAGCAGTTTTTGGGGCCCCGAAGGGACTTTCTTT. This sequence encodes CASSFWGPEGTFF.

The chain joins TRBV24-1 to TRBJ1-1, with no clear D. The germline V gene has CDR1 KGHDR and CDR2 SFDVKD. Trimming cost V 5 bases and J 1 base, with 7 bases left between them. The CDR3 contains 13 residues. The CDR3 region is CATSASWNTEAFF. The DNA for the CDR3 is TGTGCCACCAGTGCGAGCTGGAACACTGAAGCTTTCTTT.

The DNA of the CDR3 is TGCGCCAGCAGCTTGGGACAGGTTTACGAGCAGTACTTC. Its protein product is CASSLGQVYEQYF. The chain carries TRBV5-1 and TRBJ2-7; perhaps TRBD1 as D (6 bases). CDR1 SGHRS and CDR2 YFSETQ come from the germline V gene. The germline V and J ends were trimmed by 0 bases and 4 bases, with 8 bases remaining between them. The CDR3 spans 13 residues.

The rearrangement joins TRBV10-3 to TRBJ2-3; 11 bases match TRBD2. V lost 7 bases, J lost 3 bases, and 6 bases stayed unmatched. Germline CDR1 ENHRY, CDR2 SYGVKD. The CDR3 consists of 15 residues. DNA for the CDR3: TGTGCCATCACCCGAACTAGCGGGGGAACAGATACGCAGTATTTT. It is translated as CAITRTSGGTDTQYF.

The chain is built from TRBV7-9 and TRBJ2-2; weak D call: TRBD1 (6 bases). V gave up 4 bases and J gave up 0 bases, with 12 bases separating them. Per the germline V gene, CDR1 is SEHNR and CDR2 is FQNEAQ (reference sequence). There are 16 residues in the CDR3. In DNA, the CDR3 is TGTGCCAGCAGCTCTACAGGGTCCGCGAACACCGGGGAGCTGTTTTTT. Translated: CASSSTGSANTGELFF.

This rearrangement joins TRBV4-2 to TRBJ1-2; TRBD1 agrees at 8 bases. V gave up 3 bases and J gave up 5 bases; unmatched junction bases: 14. The V gene's germline CDR1 is LGHNA and CDR2 YNFKEQ. The length of the CDR3 is 17 residues. CDR3 coding DNA: TGTGCCAGCAGCCACCTCAAGTGGGACAGGAATACGTATGGCTACACCTTC. This codes for CASSHLKWDRNTYGYTF.

The chain is built from TRBV5-1 and TRBJ2-1, with 9 bases lining up with TRBD2. This CDR3 contains 14 residues. With 6 bases clipped from V and 9 bases from J, the junction kept 10 bases outside the gene matches. Germline CDR1 SGHRS, CDR2 YFSETQ. The CDR3 DNA reads as TGCGCCAGCAAGCGGACTAGCGAGGTGGGTGAGCAGTTCTTC. Its translation: CASKRTSEVGEQFF.

The DNA for the CDR3 is TGTGCCAGCAGCGGTGCGGCGACCGATTACAATGAGCAGTTCTTC. Protein product: CASSGAATDYNEQFF. The chain recombines TRBV9 with TRBJ2-1; D ambiguous. Trimming shortened V by 3 bases and J by 4 bases, and 14 bases separated the two germline ends. Germline CDR1 reads SGDLS; CDR2 reads YYNGEE. The CDR3 contains 15 residues.

With regard to this clone: This CDR3 is also generated by other DNA sequences in the sample. The V gene is TRBV5-4, the J gene TRBJ1-6, with 7 nucleotides matching TRBD1. With 2 bases clipped from V and 6 bases from J, the junction kept 2 bases outside the gene matches. Germline loops: CDR1 SGHNT, CDR2 YYREEE (reference sequence). This CDR3 contains 14 residues. This CDR3 is CASSFTGVNSPLHF. The CDR3 DNA follows: TGTGCCAGCAGCTTTACAGGGGTTAATTCACCCCTCCACTTT. Variable domain in full (rest from reference TRBV5-4 and TRBJ1-6): ETGVTQSPTHLIKTRGQQVTLRCSSQSGHNTVSWYQQALGQGPQFIFQYYREEENGRGNFPPRFSGLQFPNYSSELNVNALELDDSALYLCASSFTGVNSPLHFGNGTRLTVT.